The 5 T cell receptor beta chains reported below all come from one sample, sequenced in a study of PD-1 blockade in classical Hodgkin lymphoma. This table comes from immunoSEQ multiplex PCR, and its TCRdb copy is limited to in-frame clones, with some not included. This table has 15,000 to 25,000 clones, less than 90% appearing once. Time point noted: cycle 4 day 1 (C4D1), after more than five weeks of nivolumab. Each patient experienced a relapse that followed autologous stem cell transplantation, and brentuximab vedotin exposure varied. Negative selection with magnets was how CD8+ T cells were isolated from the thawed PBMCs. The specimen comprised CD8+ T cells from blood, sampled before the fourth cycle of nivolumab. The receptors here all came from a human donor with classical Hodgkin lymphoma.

The CDR3 region has the DNA TGCAGTGCTAGAGAACTAGTGCAGTTCTTC. Residues: CSARELVQFF. The V call is TRBV20-1, the J call TRBJ2-1; a weak D match, TRBD2 (5 bases). CDR3 length: 10 residues. Deletions cut 0 bases from V and 12 bases from J, with 6 bases between. Germline V CDR1 and CDR2: DFQATT, SNEGSKA (reference sequence).

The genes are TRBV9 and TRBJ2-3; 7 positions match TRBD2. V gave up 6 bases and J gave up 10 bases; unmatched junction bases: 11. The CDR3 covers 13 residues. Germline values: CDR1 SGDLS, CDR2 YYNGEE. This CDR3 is CASMTDTRGAQYF. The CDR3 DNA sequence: TGTGCCAGCATGACGGACACCCGGGGGGCGCAGTATTTT.

The CDR3 region is CAWGRGTDTQYF. Written as DNA, the CDR3 is TGTGCCTGGGGGCGTGGCACAGATACGCAGTATTTT. The chain carries TRBV30 and TRBJ2-3; D is unclear. The V end was cut by 5 bases, the J end by 1 base, with 7 bases between. The CDR3 covers 12 residues. Per the germline V gene, CDR1 is GTSNPN and CDR2 is SVGIG (reference sequence).

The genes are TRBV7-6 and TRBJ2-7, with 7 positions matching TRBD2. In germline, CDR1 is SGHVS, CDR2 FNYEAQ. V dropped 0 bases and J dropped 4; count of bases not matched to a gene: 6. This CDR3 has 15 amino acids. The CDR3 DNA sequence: TGTGCCAGCAGCTTAGCGGAGGGGAGGGATTACGAGCAGTACTTC. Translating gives CASSLAEGRDYEQYF.

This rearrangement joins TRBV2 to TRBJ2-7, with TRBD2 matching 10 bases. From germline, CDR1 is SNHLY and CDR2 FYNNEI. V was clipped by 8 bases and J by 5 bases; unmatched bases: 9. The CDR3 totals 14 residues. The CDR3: CASWEREGRDEQYF. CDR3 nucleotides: TGTGCCAGCTGGGAGCGGGAGGGCCGCGACGAGCAGTACTTC.